What follows describes a single T cell receptor beta chain. Its antigen is not yet known. Per-base qualities were not stored, and no clone one base away is much larger. The entry originates in a study of CD8+CD57+ T cells in acquired aplastic anemia (dated by TCRdb to the late 2010s). About the investigation overall: Extracted DNA from sorted CD4+ and CD8+ cells averaged 3.2 ug, ranging from about 0.2 to 30 ug. Mean read counts for healthy donor samples were 8.5 million to 10.8 million for CD4+ cells and around 11 million for CD8+ cells. Points the paper makes about the study in general: No significant difference in CD8+ Simpson's diversity was found between patients and healthy controls (P=0.060). About 30 CD8+ CDR3 sequences were found to be shared between patients and controls, but these sequences appeared to be highly expressed in patients and within the immunodominant clones of the patients.

The study deep-sequenced TCR repertoires of sorted CD4+ and CD8+ blood T cells from severe aplastic anemia patients and healthy subjects. Ficoll-Paque density gradient centrifugation was used to isolate peripheral blood mononuclear cells. Before DNA extraction, CD4+ and CD8+ T cells were sorted with FACS or magnetic beads. Profiling of TCR beta VDJ combinations and CDR3 sequences used genomic DNA as the template. TCR repertoire sequencing was run on an Illumina HiSeq 2000. Per the authors' processing: Repertoires were assessed using TRBV/TRBJ rearrangement plots, CDR3 size and DJ length profiles, and Simpson's diversity index. The most abundant DNA sequence in the deep sequencing data was defined as the immunodominant clone. CDR3 amino acid sequences were checked for sharing between subjects and were compared against published repertoires and the VDJdb database. TCRdb's own reprocessing of the public reads used fastp at Q25 and MiXCR and kept productive beta chains. Each CDR3 protein gets just one entry, which takes the most common genes and DNA from the rows behind it. These V and J calls rely on TCRdb rather than the paper's analysis. This sample comprises more than 45,000 distinct CDR3 sequences, roughly 69% of them detected only once. Of the sample, under 40% is held by the ten largest clones.

The germline V gene yields SGHVS for CDR1 and FNYEAQ for CDR2. Unmatched junction bases come to 9, with V trimmed by 0 bases and J by 7 bases. Measured from the cysteine to the phenylalanine, the CDR3 is 16 residues long. Only the CDR3 DNA is retained, 48 bases long and in frame from the first base. The receptor was isolated from a human donor in good health, serving as a control. The sequencing sample was made of sorted CD4+, CD8+, or CD8+CD57+ T cells (not recorded which) from PBMCs. The chain employs TRBV7-6 and TRBJ1-2; 9 bases in the junction line up with TRBD1. CDR3 protein: CASSLARPGQGGGYTF. The sequenced DNA: TGTGCCAGCAGCTTAGCCAGACCGGGACAGGGAGGTGGCTACACCTTC.